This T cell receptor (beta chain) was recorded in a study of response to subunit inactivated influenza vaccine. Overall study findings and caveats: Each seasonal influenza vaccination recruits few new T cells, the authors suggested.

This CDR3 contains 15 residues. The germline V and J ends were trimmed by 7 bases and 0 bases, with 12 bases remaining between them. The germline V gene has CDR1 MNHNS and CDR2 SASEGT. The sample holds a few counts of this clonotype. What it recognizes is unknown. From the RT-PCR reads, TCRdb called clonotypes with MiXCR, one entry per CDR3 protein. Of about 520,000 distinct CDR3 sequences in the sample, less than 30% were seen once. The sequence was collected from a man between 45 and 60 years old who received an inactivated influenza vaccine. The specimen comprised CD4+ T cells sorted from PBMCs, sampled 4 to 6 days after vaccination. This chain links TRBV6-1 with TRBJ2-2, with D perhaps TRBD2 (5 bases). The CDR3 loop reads CASTQTISNTGELFF. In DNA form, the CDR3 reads TGTGCCAGCACCCAGACTATATCGAACACCGGGGAGCTGTTTTTT.